Reported below is one T cell receptor (beta chain). Its antigen is not known. This sample stems from a study of T-cell reconstitution after alpha-beta-depleted transplantation in children. Preparation of the TCRbeta library involved a method that used unique molecular identifiers. One entry per CDR3 protein results from TCRdb running MiXCR on the PCR reads. The sample lists a few hundred thousand distinct CDR3 sequences, 10% to 15% occurring once. General study results and limits: Recipient T cells and thymic progenitors that survived were the source of the high TCRbeta diversity seen at day 60 in some patients. The main origin of T-cell counts and diversity one year after transplant was newly produced T cells. At around two months after transplant, the alpha-beta T cells were reportedly derived from several hundred expanded clones that came from non-depleted graft cells.

Trimming removed 1 base at V and 6 bases at J, with 7 bases between. Per germline, CDR1 SGHRS and CDR2 YFSETQ. The CDR3 covers 12 residues. V usage is TRBV5-1 and J usage is TRBJ2-5; no clear D gene. This TCR derives from a male patient aged 5 to 17 who had a stem cell transplant for acute myeloid leukemia, so the T cells may come from the graft donor. Sequencing used PBMCs, mostly from graft donor cells, obtained 360 days after TCRalphabeta/CD19-depleted stem cell transplant. This chain's CDR3 is CASSLSEKTQYF. CDR3 DNA sequence: TGCGCCAGCAGCTTGAGTGAAAAGACCCAGTACTTC.